The TCR beta chain under discussion was sequenced for a study of CDR3 diversity in severe acne. Via MiXCR, TCRdb re-called the PCR reads, giving one row per CDR3 protein. The top ten clones hold around 12% of a sample with around 94,000 distinct CDR3 sequences, about half of them seen once. CDR3 length: 15 residues. The germline CDR1 and CDR2 sequences are SEHNR and FQNEAQ (reference sequence). This chain joins TRBV7-9 and TRBJ2-5; D not certain. The J call may be mistaken, given a closer DNA end match to TRBJ2-1. Specimen: blood. The TCR sequence derives from a male donor with acne. The CDR3 sequence: CASSLVSRSRNEQFF. DNA of the CDR3: TGTGCCAGCAGCTTAGTCTCTCGTAGCAGGAATGAGCAGTTCTTC.